Listed here are 28 T cell receptor beta chains from one sample, sequenced in a study of CD8+CD57+ T cells in acquired aplastic anemia. TCR beta VDJ and CDR3 were profiled, and genomic DNA was the template. TCRdb analysed the reads with MiXCR anew, one entry per CDR3 protein. The sample includes some 200,000 distinct CDR3 sequences, roughly 53% of them seen just once. An expansion of CD8+CD57+ cells by flow cytometry had been shown in patients chosen for sequencing. Sample: sorted CD4+, CD8+, or CD8+CD57+ T cells (not recorded which) from PBMCs. The receptors here all came from a human donor with aplastic anemia.

The chain carries TRBV7-2 and TRBJ2-1; 7 bases agree with TRBD1. The CDR3 runs 15 residues. Unmatched junction bases numbered 6, after V lost 1 base and J lost 6 bases. Germline CDR1 and CDR2: SGHTA and FQGNSA. CDR3 nucleotides: TGTGCCAGCAGCTTAGGCCGTCCAGGGGGCAATGAGCAGTTCTTC. Translation gives CASSLGRPGGNEQFF.

This clonotype was picked up many times. This CDR3 reads CASSYSARQSEQYF. In DNA form, the CDR3 reads TGTGCCAGCAGTTACTCGGCCCGACAGTCCGAGCAGTACTTC. This rearrangement joins TRBV6-5 to TRBJ2-7; possibly TRBD1 for D (5 bases). CDR3 length equals 14 residues. CDR1 is MNHEY, CDR2 SVGAGI, per germline. With 0 bases removed from V and 6 bases from J, the gap between germline ends came to 12 bases.

With regard to this clonotype: This may be a read error, as it is one base from a much larger clone. The chain links TRBV7-2 to TRBJ1-2; 9 bases fit TRBD1. V lost 3 bases to trimming and J lost 3 bases; unmatched junction nucleotides: 8. The CDR3 consists of 16 residues. Looked up from germline, CDR1 is SGHTA and CDR2 is FQGNSA. Here the CDR3 DNA reads TGTGCCAGCAGCTTGGTTGGGACAGGGCTAGACTATGGCTACACCTTC. Translating gives CASSLVGTGLDYGYTF.

The rearrangement uses TRBV7-9 and TRBJ1-1, with 9 bases identical to TRBD1. J lost 11 bases, V lost 4 bases, and 8 bases had no gene match. This CDR3 region has 13 residues. From germline, CDR1 is SEHNR and CDR2 FQNEAQ (reference sequence). CDR3 bases: TGTGCCAGCAGCTCACTTTACAGGGGGCTGGCTTTCTTT. It translates to CASSSLYRGLAFF.

This clonotype was picked up many times. V and J are TRBV19 and TRBJ1-4; D unresolved. From germline, CDR1 is LNHDA and CDR2 SQIVND (reference sequence). The CDR3 runs 14 residues. The V end was cut by 0 bases, the J end by 0 bases, with 2 bases between. The CDR3 nucleotides read TGTGCCAGTAGTATAGATGCAACTAATGAAAAACTGTTTTTT. As protein: CASSIDATNEKLFF.

This clonotype came up a few times. A read error may account for a junction end that differs from germline. Here the CDR3 reads CASSLVAGTSYEQHF. The CDR3 region has the DNA TGCGCCAGCAGCTTGGTAGCGGGAACCTCCTACGAGCAGCACTTC. The rearrangement links TRBV7-2 to TRBJ2-7, with TRBD2 matching 8 bases. From germline, CDR1 is SGHTA and CDR2 FQGNSA. This CDR3 region has 15 residues.

This clonotype was detected many times. The chain carries TRBV7-9 and TRBJ1-1, with D uncertain. CDR1 is SEHNR and CDR2 is FQNEAQ in the germline V gene (reference sequence). The V gene lost 0 bases and the J gene lost 4 bases, with 9 bases spanning the gap. CDR3 length: 14 residues. The CDR3 DNA follows: TGTGCCAGCAGCTTAGCGAGTGTAATCACTGAAGCTTTCTTT. Its protein product is CASSLASVITEAFF.

V is TRBV5-1 and J is TRBJ2-7, with a possible D match to TRBD1 (6 bases). CDR3 length: 16 residues. The germline CDR1 and CDR2 sequences are SGHRS and YFSETQ. Deletions cut 1 base from V and 3 bases from J, with 17 bases between. In nucleotides, the CDR3 is TGCGCCAGCAGCTTGATCCCTGGACAGCGAGTCTACGAGCAGTACTTC. This gives the protein CASSLIPGQRVYEQYF.

This chain links TRBV7-2 with TRBJ2-3, with 7 nucleotides matching TRBD1. The V gene's germline CDR1 is SGHTA and CDR2 FQGNSA. CDR3 size: 15 residues. J lost 1 base, V lost 3 bases, and 4 bases had no gene match. CDR3 in DNA: TGTGCCAGCAGCTTCCCGGGACAGCGCACAGATACGCAGTATTTT. Translating it yields CASSFPGQRTDTQYF.

This clonotype occurred many times. The genes are TRBV20-1 and TRBJ2-1; no clear D. CDR3 size: 15 residues. The germline V and J ends were trimmed by 0 bases and 6 bases, with 15 bases remaining between them. Germline V CDR1 and CDR2: DFQATT, SNEGSKA (reference sequence). The CDR3 bases are TGCAGTGCTAGAGATCGTCCAGCCATCTCCAATGAGCAGTTCTTC. This encodes CSARDRPAISNEQFF.

The chain is built from TRBV25-1 and TRBJ1-2; D perhaps matches TRBD1 (5 bases). From germline, CDR1 is MGHDK and CDR2 SYGVNS. With 1 base removed from V and 4 bases from J, the gap between germline ends came to 16 bases. The CDR3 covers 16 residues. This CDR3 is CASSELSGTGIYGYTF. The CDR3, as DNA: TGTGCCAGCAGTGAATTGTCGGGGACGGGAATCTATGGCTACACCTTC.

A word on this clonotype: This may come from a read error, since a much larger clone is one base off. The gene calls are TRBV5-4 and TRBJ2-3, with TRBD2 matching over 8 bases. The CDR3 runs 16 residues. With 2 bases clipped from V and 3 bases from J, the junction kept 8 bases outside the gene matches. Germline CDR1 is SGHNT and CDR2 is YYREEE (reference sequence). CDR3 in amino acids: CASSFFLRGATDTQYF. DNA for the CDR3: TGTGCCAGCAGCTTTTTCCTGCGGGGGGCGACAGATACGCAGTATTTT.

This clonotype was observed at least ten times. J is TRBJ1-5 and V is TRBV12-3 or TRBV12-4; D is uncertain. The V end was cut by 4 bases, the J end by 7 bases, with 14 bases between. The CDR3 is 14 residues long. CDR3 amino acids: CASSSEEGKQPQHF. The DNA of the CDR3 is TGTGCCAGCAGTTCGGAGGAGGGAAAACAGCCCCAGCATTTT.

With regard to this clonotype: A single base separates this from a much larger clone, so it may be a read error. The rearrangement joins TRBV5-1 to TRBJ1-4, with D perhaps TRBD1 (5 bases). Looked up from germline, CDR1 is SGHRS and CDR2 is YFSETQ. The CDR3 runs 14 residues. CDR3 sequence reads: CASGLEGSYEKLFF. For the CDR3, the DNA is TGCGCCAGCGGCTTGGAGGGGTCTTATGAAAAACTGTTTTTT.

This clonotype occurred many times. This sequence joins TRBV7-2 and TRBJ1-4; 8 bases fit TRBD1. Trimming at V came to 5 bases and at J to 7 bases, leaving 9 bases not matched to a gene. CDR1 and CDR2 (germline): SGHTA, FQGNSA. The CDR3 has 15 amino acids. The CDR3 reads CASSPGQGAFEKLFF. The CDR3 DNA reads as TGTGCCAGCAGCCCCGGACAGGGAGCTTTTGAAAAACTGTTTTTT.

Ten or more counts support this clonotype. This sequence joins TRBV5-1 and TRBJ2-3, with 8 bases lining up with TRBD2. The CDR3 length is 16 residues. Trimming at V came to 2 bases and at J to 4 bases, leaving 9 bases not matched to a gene. CDR1 and CDR2 (germline): SGHRS, YFSETQ. CDR3 coding DNA: TGCGCCAGCAGCTTTCGTGCGGGGGGAGGGGCAGATACGCAGTATTTT. Translating gives CASSFRAGGGADTQYF.

Concerning this clonotype: Mismatch with germline at one junction end may stem from a read error. This chain uses TRBV2 with TRBJ2-7; D is uncertain. Germline loops: CDR1 SNHLY, CDR2 FYNNEI. CDR3 length equals 14 residues. This CDR3 is CVSSVGQVGYEQYF. The CDR3, as DNA: TGTGTCAGCAGTGTAGGCCAGGTGGGCTACGAGCAGTACTTC.

This clonotype was counted at least ten times. The chain has TRBV20-1 and TRBJ2-7; D is possibly TRBD1 or TRBD2 (5 bases each). This CDR3 is built from 11 residues. CDR1 and CDR2 from the germline V gene are DFQATT and SNEGSKA (reference sequence). V was pared by 3 bases and J by 4 bases, with 7 bases between. CDR3 nucleotide sequence: TGCAGTGCTAGGGGGGAATACGAGCAGTACTTC. Its protein is CSARGEYEQYF.

CDR3 nucleotides: TGTGCCAGCAGCGTGGGACAGGGTGTACGGGAGCAGTACTTC. This translates into CASSVGQGVREQYF. V is TRBV7-6 and J is TRBJ2-7; 9 bases line up with TRBD1. The J segment lost 7 bases and the V segment lost 5 bases, leaving 9 bases of the junction unmatched. CDR1 is SGHVS and CDR2 is FNYEAQ in the germline V gene. The CDR3 runs 14 residues.

This clonotype was seen many times. The chain joins TRBV7-6 to TRBJ2-5, with D possibly matching TRBD1 (6 bases). Deletions cut 4 bases from V and 12 bases from J, with 15 bases between. Germline-derived CDR1 and CDR2 are SGHVS and FNYEAQ. CDR3 length: 12 residues. The chain's CDR3 is CASSSNGTPKYF. The CDR3 region has the DNA TGTGCCAGCAGCTCCAACGGGACACCTAAGTACTTC.

As regards this clonotype: The junction departs from germline at one end; a sequencing error may be responsible. The genes are TRBV5-1 and TRBJ2-6; 7 nucleotides match TRBD1. Germline V gene sequence: CDR1 SGHRS, CDR2 YFSETQ. The CDR3 has 17 amino acids. CDR3 sequence reads: CASSSGTVLSGANVLAF. The DNA for the CDR3 is TGCGCCAGCAGCTCCGGGACAGTCCTCTCCGGGGCCAACGTCCTGGCTTTC.

Of note for this clonotype: With a much larger clone just one base away, this may be a read error. This chain joins TRBV20-1 and TRBJ1-2, with 10 bases that match TRBD1. From germline, CDR1 is DFQATT and CDR2 SNEGSKA (reference sequence). The junction had 7 bases not matched to a gene; V was cut back by 5 bases and J by 4 bases. There are 14 residues in the CDR3. This CDR3 is CSAARTGGFYGYTF. The CDR3 DNA sequence: TGCAGTGCTGCCAGGACAGGGGGGTTCTATGGCTACACCTTC.

CDR3 DNA: TGTGCCAGCAGCTTAGAACTAGCGGGACTCAATGAGCAGTTCTTC. It yields the protein CASSLELAGLNEQFF. V is TRBV7-2 and J is TRBJ2-1; 10 positions match TRBD2. Germline loops: CDR1 SGHTA, CDR2 FQGNSA. The CDR3 totals 15 residues. J gave up 6 bases and V 1 base, and 3 bases lay outside the gene matches.

This clonotype appeared many times. V is TRBV20-1 and J is TRBJ2-5; D unresolved. The germline V and J ends were trimmed by 5 bases and 1 base, with 14 bases remaining between them. This CDR3 spans 14 amino acids. CDR1 is DFQATT, CDR2 SNEGSKA, per germline (reference sequence). This chain's CDR3 is CSALGEWGQETQYF. DNA for the CDR3: TGCAGTGCTCTAGGCGAGTGGGGCCAAGAGACCCAGTACTTC.

Many counts were recorded for this clonotype. The chain couples TRBV6-5 to TRBJ1-6, with a tentative D call TRBD1 (6 bases). Germline V CDR1 and CDR2: MNHEY, SVGAGI. Trimming pared 2 bases from V and 3 bases from J, leaving 11 bases between. The CDR3 spans 16 residues. The CDR3 reads CASSYDRPDYNSPLHF. CDR3 in DNA: TGTGCCAGCAGTTACGACAGGCCGGACTATAATTCACCCCTCCACTTT.

The table lists this clonotype with a count of one. The rearrangement uses TRBV10-1 and TRBJ2-2, with 9 bases that match TRBD2. There are 16 residues in the CDR3. J gave up 5 bases and V 6 bases, and 10 bases lay outside the gene matches. The germline gives CDR1 WNHNN, CDR2 SYGVQD (reference sequence). The CDR3 nucleotides read TGCGCCAGCAGAAGTCACAGCGGGGGGCGAACCGGGGAGCTGTTTTTT. Its translation: CASRSHSGGRTGELFF.

This clonotype was counted ten times or more. V and J are TRBV12-3 or TRBV12-4 and TRBJ2-7, with D possibly matching TRBD1 (6 bases). The V gene lost 7 bases and the J gene lost 3 bases, with 16 bases spanning the gap. This CDR3 contains 14 residues. CDR3 residues: CASTPKGDHYEQYF. Written as DNA, the CDR3 is TGTGCCAGCACTCCAAAGGGGGACCACTACGAGCAGTACTTC.

This sequence joins TRBV19 and TRBJ1-6, with D perhaps TRBD1 (6 bases). CDR1 and CDR2 from the germline V gene are LNHDA and SQIVND (reference sequence). Trimming left V 3 bases short and J 14 bases short, with 14 bases between. This CDR3 has 13 amino acids. CDR3 coding DNA: TGTGCCAGTAGTATTCGGGGGGCAGAGGCCCTCCACTTT. Its protein product is CASSIRGAEALHF.